This is a list of T cell receptor beta chains from one sample in a study of shared clonotypes between healthy human individuals. The table came from immunoSEQ multiplex PCR; TCRdb's copy has only in-frame clones and leaves some out. Of roughly 2,300,000 clones in the sample, just under 95% were seen once. The sequencing input was naive CD4+ T cells from PBMCs. The receptors were sampled from a man between 18 and 29 years old in good health. Some clones in this sample may be carry-over from other donors' samples. The CDR3 runs from the conserved cysteine through the conserved F or W.

J gene: TRBJ2-7; V gene: TRBV6-6; CDR3 protein: CASKPGQGREQYF
J gene: TRBJ2-7; V gene: TRBV7-8; CDR3 protein: CASSLDRGSSYEQYF
J gene: TRBJ2-7; V gene: TRBV6-5; CDR3 protein: CASSYSSPSGTYEQYF
J gene: TRBJ1-2; V gene: TRBV7-9; CDR3 protein: CASSLARGDYGYTF
J gene: TRBJ2-3; V gene: TRBV11-2; CDR3 protein: CASRLLADTQYF
J gene: TRBJ1-5; V gene: TRBV5-1; CDR3 protein: CASSPGSWTGELQDYSNQPQHF
J gene: TRBJ2-3; V gene: TRBV5-1; CDR3 protein: CASSLEGGRRDTQYF
J gene: TRBJ2-3; V gene: TRBV7-2; CDR3 protein: CASSSGDPQYF
J gene: TRBJ1-2; V gene: TRBV10-3; CDR3 protein: CAISDGFTSYTF
J gene: TRBJ2-1; V gene: TRBV5-1; CDR3 protein: CASSLAYRGRYNEQFF
J gene: TRBJ2-2; V gene: TRBV28; CDR3 protein: CASRFGTGGGGELFF
J gene: TRBJ1-5; V gene: TRBV28; CDR3 protein: CASRITGGPRKGNQPQHF
J gene: TRBJ2-7; V gene: TRBV6-5; CDR3 protein: CASSYSVHGSYEQYF
J gene: TRBJ2-3; V gene: TRBV5-1; CDR3 protein: CASSLEGVSTDTQYF
J gene: TRBJ2-2; V gene: TRBV2; CDR3 protein: CASSWDDGGSGELFF
J gene: TRBJ2-1; V gene: TRBV7-2; CDR3 protein: CASSLVGGLNYNEQFF
J gene: TRBJ2-3; V gene: TRBV14; CDR3 protein: CASSQDGTSGTGYTDTQYF
J gene: TRBJ2-7; V gene: TRBV28; CDR3 protein: CASSLTVDRGTTYEQYF
J gene: TRBJ2-5; V gene: TRBV29-1; CDR3 protein: CSVLGLGFRETQYF
J gene: TRBJ2-3; V gene: TRBV7-3; CDR3 protein: CASSSLAGGDTQYF
J gene: TRBJ2-7; V gene: TRBV11-2; CDR3 protein: CASSPTTVFGYEQYF
J gene: TRBJ2-7; V gene: TRBV15; CDR3 protein: CATSARYRVEAEQYF
J gene: TRBJ2-7; V gene: TRBV14; CDR3 protein: CASSQMRSRPQQYF
J gene: TRBJ1-1; V gene: TRBV5-1; CDR3 protein: CASSLWGKDTEAFF
J gene: TRBJ1-1; V gene: TRBV7-9; CDR3 protein: CASSHSMNTEAFF
J gene: TRBJ2-1; V gene: TRBV29-1; CDR3 protein: CSVEDRGDGKNEQFF
J gene: TRBJ2-3; V gene: TRBV5-6; CDR3 protein: CASSFGQGWDTQYF
J gene: TRBJ2-2; V gene: TRBV9; CDR3 protein: CASSVSTGLAVVGELFF
J gene: TRBJ2-5; V gene: TRBV27; CDR3 protein: CASSFSGVGTQYF
J gene: TRBJ1-6; V gene: TRBV11-2; CDR3 protein: CASSSFRQGDNSPLHF